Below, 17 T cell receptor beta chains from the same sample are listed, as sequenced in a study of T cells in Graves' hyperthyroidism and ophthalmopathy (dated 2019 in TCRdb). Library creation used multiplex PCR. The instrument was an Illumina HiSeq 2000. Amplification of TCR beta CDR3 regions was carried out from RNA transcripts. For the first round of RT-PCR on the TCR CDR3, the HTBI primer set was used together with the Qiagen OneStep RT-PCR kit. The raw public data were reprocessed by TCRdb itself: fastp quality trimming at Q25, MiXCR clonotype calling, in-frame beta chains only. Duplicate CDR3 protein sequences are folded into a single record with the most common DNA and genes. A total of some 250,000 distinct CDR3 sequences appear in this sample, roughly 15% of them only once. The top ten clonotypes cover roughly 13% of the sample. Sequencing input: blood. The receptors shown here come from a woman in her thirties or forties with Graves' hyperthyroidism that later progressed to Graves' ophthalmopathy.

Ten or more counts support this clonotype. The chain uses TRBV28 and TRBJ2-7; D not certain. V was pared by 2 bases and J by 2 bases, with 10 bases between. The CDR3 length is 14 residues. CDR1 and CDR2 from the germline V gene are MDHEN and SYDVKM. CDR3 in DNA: TGTGCCAGCAGTTTAACTGACACCACCTACGAGCAGTACTTC. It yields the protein CASSLTDTTYEQYF.

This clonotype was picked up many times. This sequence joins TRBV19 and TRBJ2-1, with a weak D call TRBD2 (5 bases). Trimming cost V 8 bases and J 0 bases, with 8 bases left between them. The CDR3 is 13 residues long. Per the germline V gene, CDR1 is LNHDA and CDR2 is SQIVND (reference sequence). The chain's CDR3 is CASQRDSYNEQFF. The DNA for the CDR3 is TGTGCCAGTCAGAGGGACTCCTACAATGAGCAGTTCTTC. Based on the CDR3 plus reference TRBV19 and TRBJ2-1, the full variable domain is DGGITQSPKYLFRKEGQNVTLSCEQNLNHDAMYWYRQDPGQGLRLIYYSQIVNDFQKGDIAEGYSVSREKKESFPLTVTSAQKNPTAFYLCASQRDSYNEQFFGPGTRLTVL.

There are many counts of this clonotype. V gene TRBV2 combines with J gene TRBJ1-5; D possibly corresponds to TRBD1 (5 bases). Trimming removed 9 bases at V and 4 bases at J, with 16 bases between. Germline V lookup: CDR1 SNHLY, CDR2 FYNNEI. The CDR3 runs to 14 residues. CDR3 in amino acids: CASGWGIRNQPQHF. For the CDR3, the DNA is TGTGCCAGTGGGTGGGGGATCCGGAATCAGCCCCAGCATTTT.

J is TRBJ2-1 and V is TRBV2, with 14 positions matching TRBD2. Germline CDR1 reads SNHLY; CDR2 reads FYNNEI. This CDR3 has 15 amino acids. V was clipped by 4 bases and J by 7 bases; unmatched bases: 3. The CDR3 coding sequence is TGTGCCAGCAGTGCCGGGACTAGCGGGAGAAATGAGCAGTTCTTC. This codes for CASSAGTSGRNEQFF.

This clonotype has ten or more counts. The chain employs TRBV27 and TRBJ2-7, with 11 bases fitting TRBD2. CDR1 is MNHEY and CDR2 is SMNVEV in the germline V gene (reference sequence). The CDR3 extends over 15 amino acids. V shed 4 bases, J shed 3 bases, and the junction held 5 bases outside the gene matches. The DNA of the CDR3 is TGTGCCAGCAGTTCTATTGGGACTAGCGGCTACGAGCAGTACTTC. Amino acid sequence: CASSSIGTSGYEQYF.

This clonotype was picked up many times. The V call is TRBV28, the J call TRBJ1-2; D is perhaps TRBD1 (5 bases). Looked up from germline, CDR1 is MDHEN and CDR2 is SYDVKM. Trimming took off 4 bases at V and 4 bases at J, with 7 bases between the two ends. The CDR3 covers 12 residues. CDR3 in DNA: TGTGCCAGCAGTTCAGGGACCTATGGCTACACCTTC. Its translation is CASSSGTYGYTF.

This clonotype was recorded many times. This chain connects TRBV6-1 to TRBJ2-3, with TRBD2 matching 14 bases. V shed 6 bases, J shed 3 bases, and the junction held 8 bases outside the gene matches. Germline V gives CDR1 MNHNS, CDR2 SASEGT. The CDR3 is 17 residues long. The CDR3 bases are TGTGCCAGCAGCTCCTGGGGACTAGCGGGAGTGACAGATACGCAGTATTTT. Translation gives CASSSWGLAGVTDTQYF.

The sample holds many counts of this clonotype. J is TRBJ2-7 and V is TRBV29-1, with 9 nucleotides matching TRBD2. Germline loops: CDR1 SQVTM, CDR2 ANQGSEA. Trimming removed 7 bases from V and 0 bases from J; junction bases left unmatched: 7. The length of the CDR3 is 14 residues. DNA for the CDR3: TGCAGCGCCGTAGCGGGAGCCTTCTCCTACGAGCAGTACTTC. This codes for CSAVAGAFSYEQYF.

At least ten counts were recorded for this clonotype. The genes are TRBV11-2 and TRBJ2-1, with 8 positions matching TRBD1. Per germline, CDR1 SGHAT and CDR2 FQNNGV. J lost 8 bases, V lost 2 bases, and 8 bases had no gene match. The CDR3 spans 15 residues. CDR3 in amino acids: CASSLRTGFFDEQFF. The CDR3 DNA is TGTGCCAGCAGCTTAAGGACAGGGTTCTTCGATGAGCAGTTCTTC.

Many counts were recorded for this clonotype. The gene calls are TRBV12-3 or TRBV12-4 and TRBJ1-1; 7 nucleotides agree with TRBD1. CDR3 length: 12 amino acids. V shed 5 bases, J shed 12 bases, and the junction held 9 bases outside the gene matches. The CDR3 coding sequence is TGTGCCAGCAGTCCGGACAGGACCTATCCTTTCTTT. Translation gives CASSPDRTYPFF.

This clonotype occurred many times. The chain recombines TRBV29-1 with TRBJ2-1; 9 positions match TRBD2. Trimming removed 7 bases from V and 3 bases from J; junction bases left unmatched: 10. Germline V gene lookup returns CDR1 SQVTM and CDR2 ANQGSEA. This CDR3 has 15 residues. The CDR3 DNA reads TGCAGCGGTGCGGGAGGGCCTCTACGCTACAATGAGCAGTTCTTC. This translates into CSGAGGPLRYNEQFF.

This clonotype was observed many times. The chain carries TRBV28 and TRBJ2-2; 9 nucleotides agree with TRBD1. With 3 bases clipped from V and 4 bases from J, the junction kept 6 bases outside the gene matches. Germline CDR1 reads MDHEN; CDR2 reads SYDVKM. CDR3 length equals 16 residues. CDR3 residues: CASSLLGQGGTGELFF. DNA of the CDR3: TGTGCCAGCAGTTTGCTGGGACAGGGCGGCACCGGGGAGCTGTTTTTT.

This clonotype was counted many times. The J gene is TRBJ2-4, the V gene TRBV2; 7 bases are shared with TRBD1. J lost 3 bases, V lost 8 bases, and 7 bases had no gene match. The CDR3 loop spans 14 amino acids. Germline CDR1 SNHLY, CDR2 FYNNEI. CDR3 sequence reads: CASLTGSGKNIQYF. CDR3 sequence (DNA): TGTGCCAGCCTGACAGGGAGCGGCAAAAACATTCAGTACTTC.

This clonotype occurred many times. In DNA, the CDR3 is TGTGCCAGCAGCCAGGGACACTTTTCCTACAATGAGCAGTTCTTC. It specifies CASSQGHFSYNEQFF. The chain employs TRBV13 and TRBJ2-1; the D gene is possibly TRBD1 (6 bases). CDR1 is PRHDT and CDR2 is FYEKMQ in the germline V gene (reference sequence). The CDR3 runs to 15 residues. V was trimmed by 5 bases and J by 1 base, leaving 12 bases between them.

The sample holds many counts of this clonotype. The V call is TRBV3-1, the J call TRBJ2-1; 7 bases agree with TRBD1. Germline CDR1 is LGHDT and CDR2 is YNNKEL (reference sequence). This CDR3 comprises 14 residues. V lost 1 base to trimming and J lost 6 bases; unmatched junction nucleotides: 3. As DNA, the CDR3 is TGTGCCAGCAGCCAAGGGGGACAGCCCAATGAGCAGTTCTTC. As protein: CASSQGGQPNEQFF.

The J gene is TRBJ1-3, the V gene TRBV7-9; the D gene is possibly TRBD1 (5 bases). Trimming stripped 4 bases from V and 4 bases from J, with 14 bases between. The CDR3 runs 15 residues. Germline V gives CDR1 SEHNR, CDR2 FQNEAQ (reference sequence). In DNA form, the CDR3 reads TGTGCCAGCAGCTCTCATCAGGGATCCGGAAACACCATATATTTT. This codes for CASSSHQGSGNTIYF.

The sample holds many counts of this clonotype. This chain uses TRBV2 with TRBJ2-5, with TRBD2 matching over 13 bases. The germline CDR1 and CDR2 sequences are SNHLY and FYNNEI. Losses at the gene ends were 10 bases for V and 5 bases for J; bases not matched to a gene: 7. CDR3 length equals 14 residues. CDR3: CAIRTSGSFETQYF. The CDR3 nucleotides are TGTGCCATCAGGACTAGCGGGAGCTTCGAGACCCAGTACTTC.